The 13 T cell receptor beta chains presented below share a single source sample, sequenced in a study of T cell responses to AZD1222 COVID-19 vaccine. Generated by immunoSEQ multiplex PCR, the TCRdb table keeps only in-frame clones and is missing some. The table has some 140,000 clones, 85% to 95% seen once. Sequenced here: peripheral blood, sampled 28 days after the second AZD1222 dose. The receptors shown here come from an adult who received the AZD1222 COVID-19 vaccine.

V and J are TRBV7-8 and TRBJ2-7; D not resolved. Trimming removed 5 bases from V and 2 bases from J, with 10 bases in between. The CDR3 length is 13 residues. Germline loops: CDR1 SGHVS, CDR2 FQNEAQ. CDR3 in amino acids: CASSINRAYEQYF. For the CDR3, the DNA is TGTGCCAGCAGCATAAACAGAGCCTACGAGCAGTACTTC.

The chain has TRBV3-1 (or the pseudogene TRBV3-2) and TRBJ2-7; 8 bases line up with TRBD1. The CDR3 length is 14 residues. With V trimmed by 5 bases and J by 4 bases, 7 bases remained unmatched. Germline CDR1 reads LGHDT; CDR2 reads YNNKEL (reference sequence). The CDR3 sequence is CASSKTGTGYEQYF. The CDR3 region has the DNA TGTGCCAGCAGCAAAACCGGGACAGGTTACGAGCAGTACTTC.

V gene TRBV27 combines with J gene TRBJ1-5; D gene unclear. CDR3 length: 13 residues. V gave up 6 bases and J gave up 4 bases, with 10 bases separating them. Germline CDR1 MNHEY, CDR2 SMNVEV (reference sequence). The CDR3 DNA reads as TGTGCCAGCAGCCGTCGTCGTAATCAGCCCCAGCATTTT. Its protein product is CASSRRRNQPQHF.

This clone was seen a few times. This rearrangement joins TRBV4-2 to TRBJ1-1; 10 bases fit TRBD1. Germline V lookup: CDR1 LGHNA, CDR2 YNFKEQ. The CDR3 length is 17 residues. Losses at the gene ends were 2 bases for V and 5 bases for J; bases not matched to a gene: 11. CDR3 DNA sequence: TGTGCCAGCAGCCAATGGCTTCTCGACAGGGGGCGTACTGAAGCTTTCTTT. Its protein product is CASSQWLLDRGRTEAFF.

This CDR3 reads CASSFNSGNTIYF. CDR3 DNA: TGCGCCAGCAGCTTCAACTCTGGAAACACCATATATTTT. The V gene is TRBV5-1, the J gene TRBJ1-3; D remains unclear. Germline V gene lookup returns CDR1 SGHRS and CDR2 YFSETQ. Trimming shortened V by 2 bases and J by 0 bases, and 3 bases separated the two germline ends. This CDR3 spans 13 amino acids.

The chain employs TRBV5-1 and TRBJ1-2; 11 positions agree with TRBD1. V dropped 3 bases and J dropped 6; count of bases not matched to a gene: 4. Germline-derived CDR1 and CDR2 are SGHRS and YFSETQ. The CDR3 is 14 amino acids. This chain's CDR3 is CASSSDRGLHGYTF. The CDR3 DNA reads TGCGCCAGCAGCTCGGACAGGGGGCTTCATGGCTACACCTTC.

The rearrangement uses TRBV7-9 and TRBJ2-3; 10 nucleotides match TRBD2. The CDR3 has 17 amino acids. Germline V lookup: CDR1 SEHNR, CDR2 FQNEAQ (reference sequence). The V and J ends lost 5 bases and 1 base, in that order; junction bases with no gene match: 9. CDR3: CASSRRAGTSGTDTQYF. Here the CDR3 DNA reads TGTGCCAGCAGCCGGAGGGCAGGGACTAGCGGCACAGATACGCAGTATTTT.

This chain links TRBV21-1 with TRBJ1-6; the table's D call of TRBD1 was not tested on the DNA. TRBV21-1 has pseudogene status. This CDR3 is built from 19 residues. The CDR3, as DNA: TGTGCCAGCAGCCCCCGGGACAGCCAACCCTTCTCCTATAATTCACCCCTCCACTTT. Its translation is CASSPRDSQPFSYNSPLHF.

The genes are TRBV2 and TRBJ1-1, with D unclear. Looked up from germline, CDR1 is SNHLY and CDR2 is FYNNEI. This CDR3 is built from 13 residues. V was trimmed by 0 bases and J by 7 bases, leaving 9 bases between them. CDR3 nucleotides: TGTGCCAGCAGTGAAGCGCGGGGAGTTGAAGCTTTCTTT. This sequence encodes CASSEARGVEAFF.

This clone was observed once. The chain couples TRBV12-5 to TRBJ2-2; TRBD1 is a possible D gene (5 bases). The CDR3 loop spans 17 amino acids. Germline CDR1 LGHNT, CDR2 FRNRAP. Trimming took 4 bases from V and 0 from J, leaving 15 bases between them. Written as DNA, the CDR3 is TGTGCTAGTGGTTGGCTGTCGAGACAGACGAACACCGGGGAGCTGTTTTTT. Translated: CASGWLSRQTNTGELFF.

This clone has just a few counts. The CDR3 coding sequence is TGTGCCAGCAGCTTATGGGGCGGGACAGCCTCAAACTATGGCTACACCTTC. Its protein product is CASSLWGGTASNYGYTF. The chain carries TRBV13 and TRBJ1-2; TRBD1 aligns across 7 bases. The CDR3 is 17 residues long. V lost 2 bases and J lost 2; bases outside the gene matches: 11. Germline CDR1 reads PRHDT; CDR2 reads FYEKMQ (reference sequence).

This sequence joins TRBV11-2 and TRBJ1-2, with 10 bases fitting TRBD1. V shed 5 bases, J shed 8 bases, and the junction held 8 bases outside the gene matches. The length of the CDR3 is 14 residues. The germline gives CDR1 SGHAT, CDR2 FQNNGV. The CDR3, as DNA: TGTGCCAGCAGCACCGGGACAGGGGATGGGGGCTACACCTTC. Residues: CASSTGTGDGGYTF.

The chain joins TRBV19 to TRBJ1-2; D possibly corresponds to TRBD1 (6 bases). In germline, CDR1 is LNHDA, CDR2 SQIVND (reference sequence). The CDR3 runs to 15 residues. Trimming cost V 1 base and J 6 bases, with 15 bases left between them. For the CDR3, the DNA is TGTGCCAGTAGTATAGTAGGAGGGGGGATCGATGGCTACACCTTC. Translation gives CASSIVGGGIDGYTF.